The 5 T cell receptor beta chains given below trace back to one sample, sequenced in a study of CD8 T cells in Susac syndrome. Reverse transcription used about 0.45 to 1 ug RNA and random hexamers. TCRdb analysed the immunoSEQ multiplex PCR reads with MiXCR anew, one entry per CDR3 protein. The profile shows 190,000 or so distinct CDR3 sequences, roughly 94% of them singletons. The specimen sequenced was CD4+ T cells from PBMCs. Every receptor here comes from a human donor with multiple sclerosis.

The chain couples TRBV12-3 or TRBV12-4 to TRBJ2-7, with unresolved D. V gave up 3 bases and J gave up 3 bases, with 9 bases separating them. This CDR3 contains 13 residues. The CDR3 here is CASSFDTGYEQYV. The CDR3 DNA reads TGTGCCAGCAGTTTTGACACTGGCTACGAGCAGTACGTC.

The genes are TRBV30 and TRBJ2-1; 9 positions agree with TRBD1. Looked up from germline, CDR1 is GTSNPN and CDR2 is SVGIG (reference sequence). The CDR3 consists of 12 residues. V lost 3 bases, J lost 6 bases, and 0 bases stayed unmatched. The chain's CDR3 is CAWRTGGNEQFF. CDR3 sequence (DNA): TGTGCCTGGAGGACAGGGGGCAATGAGCAGTTCTTC.

This chain uses TRBV9 with TRBJ2-1; no clear D gene. Germline V lookup: CDR1 SGDLS, CDR2 YYNGEE. Trimming cost V 2 bases and J 6 bases, with 12 bases left between them. The CDR3 covers 14 residues. The CDR3, as DNA: TGTGCCAGCAGCGTGGATTTCTCTCCCAATGAGCAGTTCTTC. Its protein product is CASSVDFSPNEQFF.

The chain has TRBV29-1 and TRBJ1-1; 8 nucleotides line up with TRBD1. Germline V CDR1 and CDR2: SQVTM, ANQGSEA. Trimming cost V 7 bases and J 3 bases; bases outside gene matches: 7. The CDR3 runs to 13 residues. CDR3 sequence: CSGATGGDTEAFF. CDR3 nucleotide sequence: TGCAGCGGTGCAACAGGGGGGGACACTGAAGCTTTCTTT.

V and J are TRBV6-5 and TRBJ2-7, with D maybe TRBD2 (6 bases). CDR1 MNHEY and CDR2 SVGAGI come from the germline V gene. Trimming removed 4 bases from V and 5 bases from J, with 12 bases in between. This CDR3 contains 13 residues. CDR3 sequence reads: CASSWRGDDEQYF. DNA of the CDR3: TGTGCCAGCAGTTGGCGGGGCGACGACGAGCAGTACTTC.